The T cell receptor beta chain described here comes from a study of CD8+ T cells in alopecia areata. Notes on this clone: The antigen remains unidentified.

Broader study findings: Clonality in lesional scalp, especially alopecia totalis/universalis, exceeded that of normal scalp. Sequencing of scalp samples also includes resident alphabeta T cells from normal skin.

Sequencing used cDNA as its template, made by extracting RNA and reverse transcribing it. Sequencing used immunoSEQ multiplex PCR; TCRdb keeps in-frame clones, though not all of them. The sample lists some 100,000 clones, 55% to 65% occurring once. This clonotype was sampled from a human donor in good health. The sample consisted of CD4+ T cells sorted from blood.

CDR3 in amino acids: CASSYGTGSRTDTQYF. The CDR3 bases are TGTGCCAGCAGTTACGGGACAGGTAGTCGAACAGATACGCAGTATTTT. This chain connects TRBV6-5 to TRBJ2-3; 8 nucleotides agree with TRBD1. V gave up 2 bases and J gave up 3 bases; unmatched junction bases: 7. This CDR3 is 16 amino acids long. Germline V gene sequence: CDR1 MNHEY, CDR2 SVGAGI.